The clone carrying this T cell receptor (beta chain) was observed a single time. The protocol was immunoSEQ multiplex PCR, while the TCRdb copy is restricted to in-frame clones and leaves out a portion. The data hold fewer than 150,000 clones, with approximately 80% observed a single time. This entry comes from a study of blood T cell repertoires in COVID-19. On the study more broadly: PBMCs, B-cell-depleted T cells, or T cells provided the cDNA or gDNA that made up the material.

The CDR3 is 15 amino acids. The V segment lost 3 bases and the J segment 6 bases; nucleotides outside the gene matches: 5. Germline CDR1 reads SGHNT; CDR2 reads YENEEA. The sample taken for sequencing was peripheral blood. The sequence was obtained from a human donor in a cohort sampled during active COVID-19. This rearrangement joins TRBV11-3 to TRBJ2-3, with 11 bases matching TRBD1. CDR3 in DNA: TGTGCCAGCAGCTTGGACAGGGGGCGCGGGGATACGCAGTATTTT. Its protein is CASSLDRGRGDTQYF.